Reported below is one T cell receptor (beta chain). Each donor was nominally healthy when sampled (though unrecorded immune exposures were likely). These data originate in a study of cytomegalovirus exposure and HLA in healthy donors. Background on the study: Among the 398 genotyped donors, approximately 81% were placed in the Caucasian-associated ancestry cluster.

PCR used 60 Vbeta primers and 13 Jbeta primers. The method was immunoSEQ multiplex PCR; TCRdb's version includes in-frame clones alone and lacks a portion of them. The sample has about 110,000 clones, around 72% seen once. V was clipped by 0 bases and J by 6 bases; unmatched bases: 13. Germline V lookup: CDR1 SGHRS, CDR2 YFSETQ. CDR3 length: 17 amino acids. The sample comprised PBMCs. The chain couples TRBV5-1 to TRBJ2-3, with 7 bases aligning to TRBD2. This receptor was obtained from a male donor in good health and CMV-seronegative. CDR3 DNA: TGCGCCAGCAGCTTGGCCGGGAGGACGCAGCGGACGGATACGCAGTATTTT. Translation: CASSLAGRTQRTDTQYF. The full variable domain, rest sourced from reference TRBV5-1 and TRBJ2-3, is KAGVTQTPRYLIKTRGQQVTLSCSPISGHRSVSWYQQTPGQGLQFLFEYFSETQRNKGNFPGRFSGRQFSNSRSEMNVSTLELGDSALYLCASSLAGRTQRTDTQYFGPGTRLTVL.